Sequencing of this T cell receptor beta chain was carried out in a study of blood T cell repertoires in COVID-19. The protocol was immunoSEQ multiplex PCR, while the TCRdb copy is restricted to in-frame clones and leaves out a portion. The sample lists fewer than 400,000 clones, around 84% seen once, with 4% to 5% in the top ten. V lost 2 bases and J lost 4, with 9 bases in between. CDR1 and CDR2 from the germline V gene are MDHEN and SYDVKM. The CDR3 length is 14 residues. Participant reports of clinical history set cohort assignment. The sample comprised PBMCs or T cells enriched from blood (not recorded which). The TCR sequence derives from a man aged 25-45 years who had recovered from COVID-19. The rearrangement uses TRBV28 and TRBJ2-1; D might be TRBD1 (6 bases). CDR3 residues: CASSLGGQYNEQFF. The CDR3 nucleotides read TGTGCCAGCAGTTTAGGGGGCCAATACAATGAGCAGTTCTTC.